There are many counts of the clone carrying this TCR beta chain. This sample was taken from a study of Graves' ophthalmopathy and Graves' hyperthyroidism. Study context: Before any treatment, peripheral blood was taken at the initial diagnosis.

The CDR3 runs to 15 residues. Germline V CDR1 and CDR2: LGHDT, YNNKEL (reference sequence). The V and J ends lost 1 base and 1 base respectively, with 8 bases between them. Beta-chain TCR CDR3 regions were amplified from RNA transcripts. RT-PCR was first run with HTBI primers, then multiplex PCR in a second round. In TCRdb, the multiplex PCR reads were re-called with MiXCR into one record per CDR3 protein. Here the sample spans hundreds of thousands of distinct CDR3 sequences, about 24% being singletons. The rearrangement links TRBV3-1 to TRBJ2-4; tentatively, D is TRBD2 (5 bases). Sequenced: peripheral blood. The source of this sequence is a woman between 18 and 29 years old with stable Graves' hyperthyroidism. Some clones in this sample may be carry-over from other donors' samples. The DNA for the CDR3 is TGTGCCAGCAGCCAAGGTTGGGAGGCCAAAAACATTCAGTACTTC. Protein product: CASSQGWEAKNIQYF.